Each of the 15 T cell receptor beta chains below was sequenced from the same sample in a study of control samples from healthy donors and cancer patients (dated by TCRdb to 2020 to 2021). Receptor amplification or capture employed the immunoSEQ multiplex PCR assay. This is the immuneACCESS table as TCRdb keeps it, with only in-frame sequences that have V and J called. A part of the clones is gone; compared with another copy, unresolved V genes explain less than half, and the rest is unexplained. This sample gives 55,000 to 65,000 clones in total; around 87% of them show up just once. Jointly, the top ten make up about 12% of the sample. Specimen: PBMCs. Source of these receptors: an older woman with lung cancer.

The chain links TRBV10-1 to TRBJ2-3; TRBD1 matches 8 bases. Trimming at V came to 0 bases and at J to 9 bases, leaving 2 bases not matched to a gene. This CDR3 is built from 13 residues. Germline CDR1 reads WNHNN; CDR2 reads SYGVQD (reference sequence). CDR3 protein: CASSESGQGTQYF. The CDR3 nucleotides are TGCGCCAGCAGTGAGTCAGGACAGGGAACGCAGTATTTT.

This chain uses TRBV28 with TRBJ1-1; D not resolved. Germline assignment: CDR1 MDHEN and CDR2 SYDVKM. The CDR3 extends over 12 amino acids. V lost 6 bases, J lost 6 bases, and 11 bases lay in between. The CDR3 region is CASSTPLSEAFF. The CDR3 bases are TGTGCCAGCAGCACGCCCCTGTCTGAAGCTTTCTTT.

As DNA, the CDR3 is TGTGCCAGCAGTTTGCTTGGCTATGGCTACACCTTC. This gives the protein CASSLLGYGYTF. The gene calls are TRBV12-3 or TRBV12-4 and TRBJ1-2; D unresolved. The CDR3 contains 12 residues. The V gene lost 3 bases and the J gene lost 4 bases, with 6 bases spanning the gap.

J is TRBJ1-2 and V is TRBV25-1; D is ambiguous. The V gene lost 4 bases and the J gene lost 6 bases, with 6 bases spanning the gap. The germline V gene encodes CDR1 MGHDK and CDR2 SYGVNS. The CDR3 totals 11 residues. CDR3 region: CASSGGHGYTF. CDR3 sequence (DNA): TGTGCCAGCAGTGGGGGTCATGGCTACACCTTC.

CDR3 amino acids: CASSPEGRNTEAFF. CDR3 DNA sequence: TGCGCCAGCAGCCCTGAGGGGAGGAACACTGAAGCTTTCTTT. This chain connects TRBV5-1 to TRBJ1-1, with D possibly matching TRBD1 (5 bases). Trimming stripped 4 bases from V and 1 base from J, with 11 bases between. The CDR3 length is 14 residues. Germline V gene lookup returns CDR1 SGHRS and CDR2 YFSETQ.

The DNA of the CDR3 is TGTGCCAGTAGTAGCCCGCCGGGACTCGATATTCTATACGAGCAGTACTTC. As protein: CASSSPPGLDILYEQYF. V and J are TRBV19 and TRBJ2-7, with D possibly matching TRBD2 (6 bases). Germline lookup yields CDR1 LNHDA and CDR2 SQIVND (reference sequence). The V end was cut by 4 bases, the J end by 4 bases, with 23 bases between. This CDR3 is built from 17 residues.

The chain combines TRBV7-2 with TRBJ2-2, with TRBD2 identical over 11 bases. V trimming: 3 bases; J trimming: 7 bases; junction bases outside the gene matches: 4. This CDR3 has 15 amino acids. The germline gives CDR1 SGHTA, CDR2 FQGNSA. CDR3 loop: CASSFSGGANGELFF. CDR3 coding DNA: TGTGCCAGCAGCTTTAGCGGGGGGGCCAACGGGGAGCTGTTTTTT.

The gene calls are TRBV2 and TRBJ1-3; D not certain. Trimming removed 5 bases at V and 0 bases at J, with 11 bases between. Per germline, CDR1 SNHLY and CDR2 FYNNEI. This CDR3 contains 15 residues. The CDR3 here is CASSRGKSSGNTIYF. As DNA, the CDR3 is TGTGCCAGCAGTCGGGGTAAGAGCTCTGGAAACACCATATATTTT.

The chain recombines TRBV4-2 with TRBJ1-5; D gene uncertain. The CDR3 has 13 amino acids. Germline values: CDR1 LGHNA, CDR2 YNFKEQ. Trimming pared 0 bases from V and 2 bases from J, leaving 2 bases between. The CDR3 nucleotides read TGTGCCAGCAGCCAAGACCGCAATCAGCCCCAGCATTTT. Its translation is CASSQDRNQPQHF.

The chain links TRBV7-8 to TRBJ2-2; D remains unclear. This CDR3 spans 15 amino acids. V was trimmed by 5 bases and J by 1 base, leaving 11 bases between them. Germline V gene lookup returns CDR1 SGHVS and CDR2 FQNEAQ. The CDR3 here is CASSKERLNTGELFF. CDR3 in DNA: TGTGCCAGCAGCAAAGAGAGATTGAACACCGGGGAGCTGTTTTTT.

The V and J genes are TRBV12-3 or TRBV12-4 and TRBJ1-1; D remains unclear. V was trimmed by 6 bases and J by 5 bases, leaving 13 bases between them. This CDR3 has 13 residues. In DNA form, the CDR3 reads TGTGCCAGCAGCGGCCAGAGTTTAACTGAAGCTTTCTTT. Amino acids: CASSGQSLTEAFF.

The rearrangement links TRBV12-3 or TRBV12-4 to TRBJ2-2, with no clear D. Between the trimmed V and J ends, which lost 3 bases and 7 bases, there was a span of 6 bases. This CDR3 is built from 12 residues. The CDR3 DNA is TGTGCCAGCAGTTTTTTGGGCGGGGAGCTGTTTTTT. It translates to CASSFLGGELFF.

The CDR3 sequence: CASSGGSSSGNTIYF. The CDR3 region has the DNA TGTGCCAGCAGCGGCGGGAGCAGCTCTGGAAACACCATATATTTT. This chain links TRBV7-8 with TRBJ1-3; D not resolved. The CDR3 is 15 residues long. Germline assignment: CDR1 SGHVS and CDR2 FQNEAQ. V shed 5 bases and J shed 0 bases, with 11 bases lying between them.

The chain is built from TRBV5-6 and TRBJ2-1; D not certain. Germline V gives CDR1 SGHDT, CDR2 YYEEEE. CDR3 length: 14 residues. The V gene lost 4 bases and the J gene lost 3 bases, with 11 bases spanning the gap. The CDR3 is CASSLTPLYNEQFF. CDR3 sequence (DNA): TGTGCCAGCAGCCTTACACCCCTCTACAATGAGCAGTTCTTC.

The chain carries TRBV6-6 and TRBJ1-6; unclear D gene. Germline values: CDR1 MNHNY, CDR2 SVGAGI (reference sequence). The CDR3 consists of 15 residues. V shed 2 bases and J shed 5 bases, with 10 bases lying between them. The CDR3 loop is CASSYNRQNNSPLHF. The CDR3 nucleotides are TGTGCCAGCAGTTACAACCGTCAGAATAATTCACCCCTCCACTTT.